Presented here are 16 T cell receptor beta chains from one specimen sequenced in a study of blood T cell repertoires in COVID-19. Assay: immunoSEQ multiplex PCR; the TCRdb copy retains only in-frame clones and omits some. This table holds about 210,000 clones, 70% to 90% found once. Sequenced: peripheral blood. The receptors were gathered from a human donor in a cohort sampled during active COVID-19.

The chain recombines TRBV19 with TRBJ1-1; perhaps TRBD1 as D (6 bases). CDR3 length: 15 residues. Looked up from germline, CDR1 is LNHDA and CDR2 is SQIVND (reference sequence). Trimming left V 3 bases short and J 2 bases short, with 13 bases between. CDR3 sequence: CASSIAGTPNTEAFF. Here the CDR3 DNA reads TGTGCCAGTAGTATCGCCGGGACACCAAACACTGAAGCTTTCTTT.

The chain carries TRBV7-2 and TRBJ2-4, with 10 bases aligning to TRBD1. With V trimmed by 4 bases and J by 6 bases, 3 bases remained unmatched. CDR3 length: 14 amino acids. Germline V gene data show CDR1 as SGHTA and CDR2 as FQGNSA. The CDR3 here is CASSSDRGRNIQYF. For the CDR3, the DNA is TGTGCCAGCAGCTCGGACAGGGGGAGAAACATTCAGTACTTC.

V is TRBV12-5 and J is TRBJ2-1; no clear D. V lost 8 bases to trimming and J lost 4 bases, with 12 bases between them. The CDR3 runs to 13 residues. Germline lookup yields CDR1 LGHNT and CDR2 FRNRAP. CDR3 sequence reads: CASSAVAYNEQFF. For the CDR3, the DNA is TGTGCTAGTAGCGCGGTAGCTTACAATGAGCAGTTCTTC. The whole variable domain, filled in from reference TRBV12-5 and TRBJ2-1, reads DARVTQTPRHKVTEMGQEVTMRCQPILGHNTVFWYRQTMMQGLELLAYFRNRAPLDDSGMPKDRFSAEMPDATLATLKIQPSEPRDSAVYFCASSAVAYNEQFFGPGTRLTVL.

This sequence joins TRBV30 and TRBJ2-7, with 9 bases that match TRBD1. Per germline, CDR1 GTSNPN and CDR2 SVGIG (reference sequence). The CDR3 is made up of 15 amino acids. Trimming took 5 bases from V and 5 from J; bases not matched to a gene: 13. The CDR3 loop reads CAWGLGGQGVHEQYF. For the CDR3, the DNA is TGTGCCTGGGGGCTAGGGGGACAGGGTGTCCACGAGCAGTACTTC. The entire variable domain, with the rest obtained from reference TRBV30 and TRBJ2-7, is as follows: SQTIHQWPATLVQPVGSPLSLECTVEGTSNPNLYWYRQAAGRGLQLLFYSVGIGQISSEVPQNLSASRPQDRQFILSSKKLLLSDSGFYLCAWGLGGQGVHEQYFGPGTRLTVT.

This clone has just a few counts. The gene calls are TRBV28 and TRBJ2-7; possible D gene TRBD1, 6 bases. The CDR3 is 12 residues long. CDR1 is MDHEN, CDR2 SYDVKM, per germline. Trimming stripped 5 bases from V and 4 bases from J, with 9 bases between. DNA of the CDR3: TGTGCCAGCAGTCGGCAGGGGTACGAGCAGTACTTC. Encoded protein: CASSRQGYEQYF.

The chain uses TRBV2 and TRBJ2-1; D possibly corresponds to TRBD2 (7 bases). The germline gives CDR1 SNHLY, CDR2 FYNNEI. CDR3 length: 15 residues. V lost 5 bases to trimming and J lost 9 bases, with 20 bases between them. The chain's CDR3 is CASSHPPGGYGEQFF. CDR3 nucleotide sequence: TGTGCCAGCAGTCACCCTCCGGGGGGCTACGGTGAGCAGTTCTTC.

CDR3 protein: CATSRDGRRGSYEQYF. In DNA, the CDR3 is TGTGCCACCAGCAGAGACGGTCGCAGGGGGTCCTACGAGCAGTACTTC. V gene TRBV15 combines with J gene TRBJ2-7; 7 bases align to TRBD1. CDR3 length equals 16 residues. Trimming at V came to 0 bases and at J to 1 base, leaving 6 bases not matched to a gene. In germline, CDR1 is LNHNV, CDR2 YYDKDF (reference sequence).

V and J are TRBV19 and TRBJ1-1; 7 nucleotides align to TRBD1. Germline-derived CDR1 and CDR2 are LNHDA and SQIVND (reference sequence). This CDR3 spans 12 amino acids. The junction had 2 bases not matched to a gene; V was cut back by 3 bases and J by 7 bases. CDR3: CASSMRDSEAFF. The CDR3 DNA follows: TGTGCCAGTAGTATGAGGGACAGTGAAGCTTTCTTT.

The chain carries TRBV29-1 and TRBJ1-1; D may be TRBD1 (5 bases). The germline V gene has CDR1 SQVTM and CDR2 ANQGSEA. The CDR3 runs 11 residues. The CDR3 sequence: CAGGVNTEAFF. The DNA for the CDR3 is TGCGCGGGGGGAGTGAACACTGAAGCTTTCTTT. The entire variable domain, with the rest obtained from reference TRBV29-1 and TRBJ1-1, is as follows: SAVISQKPSRDICQRGTSLTIQCQVDSQVTMMFWYRQQPGQSLTLIATANQGSEATYESGFVIDKFPISRPNLTFSTLTVSNMSPEDSSIYLCAGGVNTEAFFGQGTRLTVV.

This clone was seen many times. The chain joins TRBV6-5 to TRBJ1-2; TRBD1 is a possible D gene (5 bases). CDR3 length equals 13 residues. From germline, CDR1 is MNHEY and CDR2 SVGAGI. Trimming took off 6 bases at V and 7 bases at J, with 15 bases between the two ends. The CDR3 is CASSHRRRGGYTF. CDR3 coding DNA: TGTGCCAGCAGCCACCGGCGGAGGGGTGGCTACACCTTC.

The chain uses TRBV28 and TRBJ1-1, with D possibly being TRBD1 (5 bases). Germline lookup yields CDR1 MDHEN and CDR2 SYDVKM. The CDR3 covers 16 residues. The V end lost 3 bases, the J end lost 1 base, and 15 bases lay between the germline ends. The DNA for the CDR3 is TGTGCCAGCAGTTTGAGGCCCCGTCAGGGGAACACTGAAGCTTTCTTT. It specifies CASSLRPRQGNTEAFF. The whole variable domain, filled in from reference TRBV28 and TRBJ1-1, reads DVKVTQSSRYLVKRTGEKVFLECVQDMDHENMFWYRQDPGLGLRLIYFSYDVKMKEKGDIPEGYSVSREKKERFSLILESASTNQTSMYLCASSLRPRQGNTEAFFGQGTRLTVV.

The chain couples TRBV19 to TRBJ2-5; TRBD2 is a possible D gene (6 bases). Per the germline V gene, CDR1 is LNHDA and CDR2 is SQIVND (reference sequence). V gave up 9 bases and J gave up 4 bases, with 21 bases separating them. This CDR3 is 15 amino acids long. The CDR3 nucleotides are TGTGCCAGGATTATCGGCACGGGGGTAGGAGAGACCCAGTACTTC. Translated: CARIIGTGVGETQYF.

This chain's CDR3 is CAISDPTGPLDTIYF. CDR3 coding DNA: TGTGCCATCAGTGACCCGACAGGGCCTTTGGACACCATATATTTT. The chain combines TRBV10-3 with TRBJ1-3; 7 bases are a match to TRBD1. V trimming: 3 bases; J trimming: 8 bases; junction bases outside the gene matches: 10. This CDR3 region has 15 residues. In germline, CDR1 is ENHRY, CDR2 SYGVKD.

V is TRBV6-4 and J is TRBJ2-3; tentative D call: TRBD2 (5 bases). In germline, CDR1 is MRHNA, CDR2 SNTAGT. CDR3 length: 14 amino acids. The V gene lost 5 bases and the J gene lost 0 bases, with 9 bases spanning the gap. CDR3 residues: CASSPGLSTDTQYF. The CDR3 bases are TGTGCCAGCAGTCCAGGACTCAGCACAGATACGCAGTATTTT.

This clone has a handful of counts. The chain uses TRBV2 and TRBJ1-4; D is unresolved. CDR1 and CDR2 (germline): SNHLY, FYNNEI. The CDR3 has 14 residues. Trimming cost V 2 bases and J 8 bases, with 12 bases left between them. Here the CDR3 DNA reads TGTGCCAGCAGTGAACAGAGAGGTGGCGAAAAACTGTTTTTT. Its protein product is CASSEQRGGEKLFF.

The chain carries TRBV9 and TRBJ1-4; possibly TRBD1 for D (5 bases). The CDR3 length is 16 residues. The V gene's germline CDR1 is SGDLS and CDR2 YYNGEE. V lost 0 bases, J lost 2 bases, and 11 bases lay in between. The CDR3 coding sequence is TGTGCCAGCAGCGTAGGATTAGGGACTACTAATGAAAAACTGTTTTTT. It yields the protein CASSVGLGTTNEKLFF.